This TCR beta chain was recorded in a study of CD8 T cells in ankylosing spondylitis. Study conclusions and caveats: Clones tied to disease were said to be significantly enriched in matched ankylosing spondylitis synovial fluid. Before this, some motif variants had been reported in reactive arthritis synovial fluid and blood. A motif of eight or nine highly homologous TCR beta variants was seen as apparently characteristic of ankylosing spondylitis blood.

Concerning this clonotype itself: Its matching antigen is unknown.

The CDR3 has 16 residues. Germline V gene lookup returns CDR1 SGHAT and CDR2 FQNNGV. Trimming shortened V by 0 bases and J by 0 bases, and 10 bases separated the two germline ends. TCRdb used MiXCR to reprocess the 5' RACE reads, holding one entry per CDR3 protein. The table has some 290,000 distinct CDR3 sequences, about 19% seen once. This TCR was sampled from a male donor with ankylosing spondylitis or in good health (not recorded which). Sequencing was done on a sample of blood, either unsorted or a sorted T cell fraction (not recorded which). The chain is built from TRBV11-2 and TRBJ2-3, with D perhaps TRBD1 or TRBD2 (6 bases each). The CDR3 DNA is TGTGCCAGCAGCTTAGATCCGGGGGCTAGCACAGATACGCAGTATTTT. Translating it yields CASSLDPGASTDTQYF.